This paragraph reports one T cell receptor beta chain. The data were obtained in a study of T-cell memory formation after mild COVID-19. TCRdb itself ran the 5' RACE reads through MiXCR, one entry per CDR3 protein. This sample has hundreds of thousands of distinct CDR3 sequences, with 8.2% found just once. The V and J ends lost 6 bases and 2 bases respectively, with 14 bases between them. The CDR3 runs 14 residues. The germline V gene has CDR1 MNHEY and CDR2 SVGAGI. This TCR was recovered from a man younger than 30 who had mild COVID-19 (a few samples of this study predate the infection). Cell type and time point are not known. The source material was PBMCs or a T cell subset sorted from them (not recorded which). This chain uses TRBV6-5 with TRBJ2-7, with D perhaps assigned TRBD1 or TRBD2 (6 bases each). The CDR3 sequence: CASRGGTGPYEQYF. For the CDR3, the DNA is TGTGCCAGCAGGGGGGGAACAGGGCCCTACGAGCAGTACTTC.